These 27 T cell receptor beta chains originate from one sample sequenced in a study of cytomegalovirus exposure and HLA in healthy donors. Primers: 60 Vbeta forward and 13 Jbeta reverse. Method: immunoSEQ multiplex PCR; TCRdb's copy keeps in-frame clones and lacks some. The table lists nearly 110,000 clones, 82% of them singletons, with less than 3.5% in the top ten. Source material: PBMCs. The receptors derive from a man aged 25 to 40 in good health and CMV-seropositive.

The rearrangement links TRBV7-2 to TRBJ2-7; 9 nucleotides agree with TRBD2. The CDR3 is 15 residues long. Unmatched junction bases numbered 4, after V lost 2 bases and J lost 2 bases. Per germline, CDR1 SGHTA and CDR2 FQGNSA. CDR3 in amino acids: CASSLTAGGTYEQYF. The CDR3 DNA is TGTGCCAGCAGCTTAACAGCGGGGGGAACCTACGAGCAGTACTTC.

The chain recombines TRBV5-5 with TRBJ1-2, with a possible D match to TRBD1 (5 bases). The CDR3 spans 16 residues. The germline V and J ends were trimmed by 4 bases and 3 bases, with 19 bases remaining between them. Germline loops: CDR1 SGHKS, CDR2 YYEKEE (reference sequence). The chain's CDR3 is CASSRSTGRGDYGYTF. DNA of the CDR3: TGTGCCAGCAGCCGAAGCACCGGCCGGGGGGACTATGGCTACACCTTC. Supplemented by reference TRBV5-5 and TRBJ1-2, the full variable domain reads DAGVTQSPTHLIKTRGQQVTLRCSPISGHKSVSWYQQVLGQGPQFIFQYYEKEERGRGNFPDRFSARQFPNYSSELNVNALLLGDSALYLCASSRSTGRGDYGYTFGSGTRLTVV.

The chain couples TRBV5-1 to TRBJ1-2, with 9 bases fitting TRBD1. The J segment lost 1 base and the V segment lost 4 bases, leaving 11 bases of the junction unmatched. The V gene's germline CDR1 is SGHRS and CDR2 YFSETQ. This CDR3 is built from 17 residues. The CDR3 sequence: CASSQGQGQLLNYGYTF. In DNA, the CDR3 is TGCGCCAGCAGCCAGGGACAGGGACAACTCCTTAACTATGGCTACACCTTC.

This clone appeared once. CDR3 protein: CSVLLGSGGVSYNEQFF. The CDR3 DNA reads as TGCAGCGTTCTCCTTGGTAGCGGGGGGGTCTCCTACAATGAGCAGTTCTTC. The chain links TRBV29-1 to TRBJ2-1, with 11 bases lining up with TRBD2. Trimming removed 5 bases from V and 0 bases from J; junction bases left unmatched: 9. The CDR3 runs 17 residues. Germline CDR1 reads SQVTM; CDR2 reads ANQGSEA.

Note on this clone: Germline is not matched at one junction end, which may reflect a read error. J is TRBJ1-1 and V is TRBV27, with unresolved D. Germline CDR1 reads MNHEY; CDR2 reads SMNVEV (reference sequence). This CDR3 is 12 amino acids long. The CDR3 is CPRETPDTEAFF. The CDR3 bases are TGCCCTAGGGAGACGCCAGACACTGAAGCTTTCTTT.

To note about this clone: At one end, the junction sequence differs from germline, possibly due to a read error. The chain couples TRBV6-5 to TRBJ2-5; TRBD2 is a possible D gene (7 bases). The CDR3 extends over 16 amino acids. CDR1 MNHEY and CDR2 SVGAGI come from the germline V gene. CDR3 amino acids: CACSYSAGGRLETQYF. The CDR3 bases are TGTGCCTGCAGTTACTCTGCCGGGGGGCGCTTGGAGACCCAGTACTTC.

The rearrangement joins TRBV7-2 to TRBJ2-1; 10 positions match TRBD2. V was pared by 6 bases and J by 7 bases, with 3 bases of the junction left unmatched. The germline V gene encodes CDR1 SGHTA and CDR2 FQGNSA. This CDR3 is built from 13 residues. DNA of the CDR3: TGTGCCAGCAGACGACTAGCGGGTAATGAGCAGTTCTTC. Amino acids: CASRRLAGNEQFF.

This clone was counted between two and nine times. The chain combines TRBV7-3 with TRBJ2-1; D is perhaps TRBD1 (6 bases). The CDR3 is 13 amino acids. V lost 5 bases and J lost 6, with 11 bases in between. Germline lookup yields CDR1 SGHTA and CDR2 FQGTGA. The CDR3 reads CASSRQGSNEQFF. CDR3 coding DNA: TGTGCCAGCAGCCGGCAGGGGAGCAATGAGCAGTTCTTC.

This clone appeared a few times. This chain connects TRBV30 to TRBJ1-2; 8 nucleotides align to TRBD1. The CDR3 is 13 amino acids. Germline lookup yields CDR1 GTSNPN and CDR2 SVGIG (reference sequence). Trimming cost V 4 bases and J 4 bases; bases outside gene matches: 5. The CDR3 sequence is CAWNRDRPYGYTF. DNA of the CDR3: TGTGCCTGGAATCGGGACAGGCCCTATGGCTACACCTTC.

A few counts support this clone. The chain carries TRBV6-1 and TRBJ1-4; tentative D call: TRBD1 (5 bases). The V gene's germline CDR1 is MNHNS and CDR2 SASEGT. With 7 bases removed from V and 8 bases from J, the gap between germline ends came to 14 bases. The CDR3 length is 13 residues. Written as DNA, the CDR3 is TGTGCCAGCATGGGGGGATGGAAAGAAAAACTGTTTTTT. This codes for CASMGGWKEKLFF.

The rearrangement joins TRBV10-1 to TRBJ2-1, with TRBD2 identical over 9 bases. The V gene's germline CDR1 is WNHNN and CDR2 SYGVQD (reference sequence). The trim removed 4 bases at V and 0 bases at J, leaving 10 bases unmatched. The CDR3 runs 18 residues. The CDR3 region has the DNA TGCGCCAGCAGTGGGGCGCCAGCGGGGGGAGACTCCTACAATGAGCAGTTCTTC. It codes for CASSGAPAGGDSYNEQFF.

The chain is built from TRBV5-1 and TRBJ2-5, with 11 bases that match TRBD2. Per the germline V gene, CDR1 is SGHRS and CDR2 is YFSETQ. This CDR3 has 17 amino acids. J was trimmed by 2 bases and V by 7 bases; bases with no gene match: 13. In DNA form, the CDR3 reads TGCGCCAGCTCCGGGTTGTCTAGCGGGGGGTTACAAGAGACCCAGTACTTC. Translation: CASSGLSSGGLQETQYF. Together with reference TRBV5-1 and TRBJ2-5, the CDR3 gives the full variable domain: KAGVTQTPRYLIKTRGQQVTLSCSPISGHRSVSWYQQTPGQGLQFLFEYFSETQRNKGNFPGRFSGRQFSNSRSEMNVSTLELGDSALYLCASSGLSSGGLQETQYFGPGTRLLVL.

The V gene is TRBV11-3, the J gene TRBJ2-3; 9 positions match TRBD2. CDR3 length: 16 amino acids. Germline-derived CDR1 and CDR2 are SGHNT and YENEEA. Trimming removed 3 bases from V and 3 bases from J; junction bases left unmatched: 7. CDR3 DNA: TGTGCCAGCAGCTTTTTGCGGGGGGGTAGGACAGATACGCAGTATTTT. Its translation: CASSFLRGGRTDTQYF.

This clone was recorded only once. CDR3 nucleotides: TGTGCCATATCGACAGGGTTAAACGAGCAGTACTTC. Protein: CAISTGLNEQYF. This chain connects TRBV10-3 to TRBJ2-7, with 7 bases matching TRBD1. Looked up from germline, CDR1 is ENHRY and CDR2 is SYGVKD. The CDR3 is made up of 12 amino acids. Trimming took 9 bases from V and 5 from J; bases not matched to a gene: 7.

The V and J genes are TRBV5-1 and TRBJ2-3; D unclear. Trimming left V 0 bases short and J 2 bases short, with 19 bases between. This CDR3 region has 18 residues. Germline V gene lookup returns CDR1 SGHRS and CDR2 YFSETQ. The DNA for the CDR3 is TGCGCCAGCAGCTTGGGCGTCAAGAAGGTAGCCGTCACAGATACGCAGTATTTT. Protein product: CASSLGVKKVAVTDTQYF.

The chain couples TRBV30 to TRBJ2-1; TRBD2 matches at 8 bases. Trimming cost V 5 bases and J 2 bases; bases outside gene matches: 5. The CDR3 extends over 14 amino acids. The germline V gene has CDR1 GTSNPN and CDR2 SVGIG (reference sequence). The CDR3 loop is CAWEGLDPYNEQFF. In DNA form, the CDR3 reads TGTGCCTGGGAGGGACTAGACCCCTACAATGAGCAGTTCTTC.

The sample holds one count of this clone. J is TRBJ1-1 and V is TRBV5-4, with D unclear. Germline loops: CDR1 SGHNT, CDR2 YYREEE (reference sequence). V was trimmed by 1 base and J by 1 base, leaving 5 bases between them. This CDR3 region has 13 residues. The CDR3 DNA reads as TGTGCCAGCAGCTTGTGGCAGAACACTGAAGCTTTCTTT. Protein: CASSLWQNTEAFF.

The gene calls are TRBV4-1 and TRBJ2-3, with 8 bases aligning to TRBD2. CDR1 and CDR2 from the germline V gene are MGHRA and YSYEKL. V was clipped by 0 bases and J by 4 bases; unmatched bases: 12. The CDR3 has 18 residues. CDR3 in DNA: TGCGCCAGCAGCCAAGATCACGGGGGGGCATTACCGCCAGATACGCAGTATTTT. This sequence encodes CASSQDHGGALPPDTQYF.

The rearrangement uses TRBV7-8 and TRBJ2-7; a weak D match, TRBD2 (6 bases). Trimming shortened V by 4 bases and J by 1 base, and 17 bases separated the two germline ends. The CDR3 has 16 amino acids. Germline lookup yields CDR1 SGHVS and CDR2 FQNEAQ. The CDR3 region is CASSWGSTGASYEQYF. CDR3 in DNA: TGTGCCAGCAGCTGGGGGTCGACGGGAGCATCCTACGAGCAGTACTTC.

This chain's CDR3 is CASSSIKAGADTQYF. For the CDR3, the DNA is TGTGCCAGCAGCTCGATAAAGGCAGGGGCAGATACGCAGTATTTT. The chain has TRBV7-3 and TRBJ2-3, with D maybe TRBD1 (6 bases). V was pared by 4 bases and J by 4 bases, with 15 bases between. Germline V CDR1 and CDR2: SGHTA, FQGTGA. The CDR3 runs to 15 residues.

V gene TRBV7-3 combines with J gene TRBJ1-2, with TRBD1 as a possible D gene (6 bases). Trimming stripped 5 bases from V and 2 bases from J, with 15 bases between. Germline V gene data show CDR1 as SGHTA and CDR2 as FQGTGA. This CDR3 contains 15 residues. The CDR3 sequence is CASSPAGGLNYGYTF. In nucleotides, the CDR3 is TGTGCCAGCAGCCCAGCGGGGGGCCTCAACTATGGCTACACCTTC.

This chain joins TRBV5-1 and TRBJ2-3; 13 bases are a match to TRBD2. The CDR3 is 16 residues long. The junction had 5 bases not matched to a gene; V was cut back by 0 bases and J by 7 bases. The germline CDR1 and CDR2 sequences are SGHRS and YFSETQ. For the CDR3, the DNA is TGCGCCAGCAGCTTGGTTACTAGCGGGGGGGTGAATACGCAGTATTTT. It translates to CASSLVTSGGVNTQYF.

This chain joins TRBV15 and TRBJ2-1, with 9 bases matching TRBD1. CDR3 length: 20 amino acids. Germline CDR1 and CDR2: LNHNV and YYDKDF (reference sequence). Unmatched junction bases numbered 23, after V lost 3 bases and J lost 8 bases. CDR3 nucleotides: TGTGCCACCAGCAGTCGAATTTGGGACAGGGCGTCAACATTGGTTGATGAGCAGTTCTTC. Translating it yields CATSSRIWDRASTLVDEQFF.

The chain links TRBV6-6 to TRBJ1-2, with no clear D. The CDR3 is made up of 11 amino acids. V lost 7 bases and J lost 5, with 8 bases in between. Germline V CDR1 and CDR2: MNHNY, SVGAGI (reference sequence). CDR3 bases: TGTGCCAGCACCACAGCTTATGGCTACACCTTC. Protein product: CASTTAYGYTF.

This clone is a singleton in its sample. The sample has other DNA sequences that encode this CDR3 too. CDR3 nucleotides: TGTGCCAGCAGTGAATTGGGGGGTAGCAATCAGCCCCAGCATTTT. Translating gives CASSELGGSNQPQHF. This sequence joins TRBV2 and TRBJ1-5; D is possibly TRBD1 (5 bases). Germline V gene sequence: CDR1 SNHLY, CDR2 FYNNEI. Trimming left V 2 bases short and J 0 bases short, with 8 bases between. The CDR3 is 15 amino acids.

This clone showed up just a few times. The chain joins TRBV10-3 to TRBJ2-7; 8 bases match TRBD2. Germline trimming cut 8 bases from V and 3 bases from J; bases unmatched to any gene: 12. Germline V lookup: CDR1 ENHRY, CDR2 SYGVKD. The CDR3 is made up of 15 amino acids. CDR3 sequence (DNA): TGTGCCATCGGGGGAGGGGCGGGGGGTATCTACGAGCAGTACTTC. Translating gives CAIGGGAGGIYEQYF.

The chain uses TRBV27 and TRBJ1-2, with 10 nucleotides matching TRBD1. The germline CDR1 and CDR2 sequences are MNHEY and SMNVEV (reference sequence). After removal of 3 bases from V and 10 bases from J, the junction contained 8 bases not matched to a gene. The CDR3 runs 14 residues. This CDR3 is CASSFQGTGADYTF. The CDR3 DNA reads TGTGCCAGCAGTTTCCAGGGGACAGGGGCTGACTACACCTTC.